This T cell receptor beta chain was recorded in a study of blood T cell repertoires in COVID-19. Individuals drawn from approximately 26 US areas were roughly 18 to 95 years old. Cohort assignment relied on participant-reported clinical history. Up to 2 weeks before entering the study, exposed participants had met a COVID-19 case. In the original analysis: Amplification from reference gene primers served as the basis for estimated nucleated cell counts. Using immunoSEQ multiplex PCR, the repertoire was profiled, and TCRdb retains in-frame clones only, with some absent. D and trimming come from the DNA, and the V and J calls and clone size come from that table. The sample gives around 200,000 clones, less than 90% of which show up once; roughly 4.9% is in the top ten. This CDR3 is built from 12 residues. Deletions cut 2 bases from V and 7 bases from J, with 7 bases between. Per the germline V gene, CDR1 is LGHDT and CDR2 is YNNKEL (reference sequence).

The chain combines TRBV3-1 (or the pseudogene TRBV3-2) with TRBJ2-3; D gene unclear. Source material: PBMCs or T cells enriched from blood (not recorded which). This TCR derives from a woman aged 25 to 39 who had been exposed to COVID-19. The CDR3 protein is CASSQRGNTQYF. CDR3 in DNA: TGTGCCAGCAGCCAACGAGGAAATACGCAGTATTTT.